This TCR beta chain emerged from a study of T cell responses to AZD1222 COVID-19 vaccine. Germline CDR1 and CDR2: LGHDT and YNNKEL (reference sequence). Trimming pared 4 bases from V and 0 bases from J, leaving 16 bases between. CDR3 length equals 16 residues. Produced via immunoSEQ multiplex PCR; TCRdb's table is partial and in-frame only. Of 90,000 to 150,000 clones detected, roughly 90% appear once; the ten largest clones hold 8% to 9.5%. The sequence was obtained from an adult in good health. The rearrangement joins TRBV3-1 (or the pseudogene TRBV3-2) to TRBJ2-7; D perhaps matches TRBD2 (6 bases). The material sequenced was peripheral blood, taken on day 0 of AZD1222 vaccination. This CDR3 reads CASSPMAGISSYEQYF. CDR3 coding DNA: TGTGCCAGCAGCCCCATGGCGGGGATTAGCTCCTACGAGCAGTACTTC.